These 11 T cell receptor beta chains were sequenced from one sample in a study of T-cell memory formation after mild COVID-19. TCRdb re-analysed the 5' RACE reads in MiXCR, keeping a single row per CDR3 protein. The sample shows approximately 410,000 distinct CDR3 sequences, around a quarter of them seen only once. Specimen: PBMCs or a T cell subset sorted from them (not recorded which). Receptors originate from an adult woman who had mild COVID-19 (a few samples of this study predate the infection). Cell type and time point are not known.

In this sample, this clonotype turned up a few times. CDR3 in amino acids: CASSRTDDYNEQFF. The CDR3 DNA sequence: TGTGCCAGCAGTCGGACCGACGACTACAATGAGCAGTTCTTC. This chain connects TRBV6-2 or TRBV6-3 to TRBJ2-1; D unclear. Germline loops: CDR1 MNHEY, CDR2 SVGEGT. This CDR3 region has 14 residues. Trimming took 5 bases from V and 3 from J, leaving 11 bases between them.

The CDR3 coding sequence is TGTGCCATCAGTGAGACGGGGGGGACTAGATACAATGAGCAGTTCTTC. As protein: CAISETGGTRYNEQFF. The rearrangement uses TRBV10-3 and TRBJ2-1, with TRBD2 identical over 8 bases. Germline V gene data show CDR1 as ENHRY and CDR2 as SYGVKD. J gave up 4 bases and V 2 bases, and 7 bases lay outside the gene matches. The CDR3 runs to 16 residues.

The V gene is TRBV27, the J gene TRBJ2-1; D assignment may be TRBD1 or TRBD2 (5 bases each). The CDR3 runs to 12 residues. V was cut by 8 bases and J by 8 bases, with 13 bases left in between. In germline, CDR1 is MNHEY, CDR2 SMNVEV (reference sequence). CDR3 nucleotides: TGTGCCAGCGCCCCGTGGGGACATGAGCAGTTCTTC. Protein: CASAPWGHEQFF.

The table lists this clonotype with a few counts. CDR3 bases: TGTGCCAGCAGCTCCCGCCCCCATCAGCCCCAGCATTTT. Protein: CASSSRPHQPQHF. The rearrangement links TRBV7-2 to TRBJ1-5; D is ambiguous. V was cut by 4 bases and J by 5 bases, with 9 bases left in between. CDR1 is SGHTA and CDR2 is FQGNSA in the germline V gene. There are 13 residues in the CDR3.

CDR3 region: CASSLFPDTGELFF. Written as DNA, the CDR3 is TGTGCCAGCAGTTTATTCCCAGACACCGGGGAGCTGTTTTTT. V and J are TRBV27 and TRBJ2-2, with D unresolved. Per the germline V gene, CDR1 is MNHEY and CDR2 is SMNVEV (reference sequence). The CDR3 runs to 14 residues. The V end was cut by 1 base, the J end by 3 bases, with 6 bases between.

This chain joins TRBV29-1 and TRBJ2-5; tentatively, D is TRBD1 (6 bases). CDR1 SQVTM and CDR2 ANQGSEA come from the germline V gene. CDR3 length: 12 amino acids. Trimming took off 7 bases at V and 5 bases at J, with 14 bases between the two ends. DNA of the CDR3: TGCAGCGCTAAACAGGGTGGGGAGACCCAGTACTTC. It is translated as CSAKQGGETQYF.

V gene TRBV7-2 combines with J gene TRBJ1-5; the D gene is possibly TRBD1 (6 bases). Trimming stripped 0 bases from V and 5 bases from J, with 17 bases between. This CDR3 has 17 amino acids. Germline values: CDR1 SGHTA, CDR2 FQGNSA. The CDR3 coding sequence is TGTGCCAGCAGCTTAGCGATGGGCAGGGAGGGGGATCAGCCCCAGCATTTT. Translating it yields CASSLAMGREGDQPQHF. The full variable domain, completed using reference TRBV7-2 and TRBJ1-5, is GAGVSQSPSNKVTEKGKDVELRCDPISGHTALYWYRQSLGQGLEFLIYFQGNSAPDKSGLPSDRFSAERTGGSVSTLTIQRTQQEDSAVYLCASSLAMGREGDQPQHFGDGTRLSIL.

This clonotype has ten or more counts. The chain is built from TRBV7-2 and TRBJ1-3; a weak D match, TRBD1 (5 bases). The CDR3 runs 14 residues. Trimming removed 6 bases from V and 1 base from J, with 10 bases in between. The germline gives CDR1 SGHTA, CDR2 FQGNSA. The CDR3 sequence: CASRPGGSGNTIYF. Written as DNA, the CDR3 is TGTGCCAGCAGACCGGGGGGGTCTGGAAACACCATATATTTT.

The sample holds a few counts of this clonotype. The V call is TRBV24-1, the J call TRBJ2-5; a possible D gene is TRBD2 (6 bases). Germline V gene sequence: CDR1 KGHDR, CDR2 SFDVKD. This CDR3 contains 13 residues. V lost 7 bases to trimming and J lost 4 bases, with 12 bases between them. The CDR3 DNA follows: TGTGCCACCAGCCGCGGGCGGGGAGAGACCCAGTACTTC. Its protein product is CATSRGRGETQYF.

This clonotype occurred a few times. The chain's CDR3 is CSASRTSGADTQYF. The CDR3 DNA sequence: TGCAGTGCTAGCCGGACTAGCGGGGCAGATACGCAGTATTTT. This rearrangement joins TRBV20-1 to TRBJ2-3; 12 nucleotides agree with TRBD2. Per the germline V gene, CDR1 is DFQATT and CDR2 is SNEGSKA (reference sequence). The CDR3 is made up of 14 amino acids. Trimming cost V 3 bases and J 4 bases; bases outside gene matches: 2.

A few counts support this clonotype. The chain has TRBV7-9 and TRBJ2-3; no reliable D call. Germline CDR1 SEHNR, CDR2 FQNEAQ (reference sequence). V lost 3 bases to trimming and J lost 1 base, with 5 bases between them. This CDR3 spans 13 amino acids. The CDR3 coding sequence is TGTGCCAGCAGCTTCCCTGGCACAGATACGCAGTATTTT. Amino acid sequence: CASSFPGTDTQYF.